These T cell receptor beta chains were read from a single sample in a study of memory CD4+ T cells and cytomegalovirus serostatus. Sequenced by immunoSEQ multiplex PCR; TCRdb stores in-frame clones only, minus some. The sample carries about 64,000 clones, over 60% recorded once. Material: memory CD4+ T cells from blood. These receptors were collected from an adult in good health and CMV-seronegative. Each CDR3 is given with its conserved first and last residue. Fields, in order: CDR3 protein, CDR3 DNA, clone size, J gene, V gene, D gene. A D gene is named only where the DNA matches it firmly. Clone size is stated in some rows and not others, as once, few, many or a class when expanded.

CASSSASGGYNEQFF | TGTGCCAGCAGCTCAGCTAGCGGGGGGTACAATGAGCAGTTCTTC | - | TRBJ2-1 | TRBV5-4 | TRBD2
CASSRGTVGSPLHF | TGTGCCAGCAGCCGTGGGACAGTCGGTTCACCCCTCCACTTT | few | TRBJ1-6 | TRBV11-3 | TRBD1
CASSDRRSSVENYGYTF | TGTGCCAGCAGTGATCGGAGGAGTAGCGTCGAGAACTATGGCTACACCTTC | - | TRBJ1-2 | TRBV6-1 | -
CASSVTGSTDTQYF | TGTGCCAGCAGCGTGACAGGGAGCACAGATACGCAGTATTTT | - | TRBJ2-3 | TRBV9 | TRBD1
CATCDRSNQPQHF | TGTGCCACCTGTGACAGGAGCAATCAGCCCCAGCATTTT | - | TRBJ1-5 | TRBV10-3 | -
CASSQDISYGYTF | TGTGCCAGCAGCCAAGATATCTCATATGGCTACACCTTC | - | TRBJ1-2 | TRBV14 | -
CASSYNSNQPQHF | TGTGCCAGCAGTTACAACAGCAATCAGCCCCAGCATTTT | - | TRBJ1-5 | TRBV6-5 | -
CASSRDGYNEQFF | TGTGCCAGCAGCAGAGACGGGTACAATGAGCAGTTCTTC | - | TRBJ2-1 | TRBV9 | -
CASSILRQGGINSPLHF | TGTGCCAGTAGTATCCTACGACAGGGGGGCATTAATTCACCCCTCCACTTT | once | TRBJ1-6 | TRBV19 | TRBD1
CAWSLLSRPLNTEAFF | TGTGCCTGGAGTCTCTTATCCAGGCCCCTGAACACTGAAGCTTTCTTT | - | TRBJ1-1 | TRBV30 | -
CASSSYSFPGVEAFF | TGTGCCAGTAGTTCATATAGCTTCCCCGGGGTTGAAGCTTTCTTT | few | TRBJ1-1 | TRBV19 | -
CASSLLGGNNSPLHF | TGTGCCAGCAGTTTATTAGGAGGAAACAATTCACCCCTCCACTTT | - | TRBJ1-6 | TRBV27 | -
CASSGRNSGNTIYF | TGTGCCAGCAGCGGTAGGAACTCTGGAAACACCATATATTTT | - | TRBJ1-3 | TRBV11-1 | -
CASSLGTEGSPLHF | TGTGCCAGTAGTCTCGGGACAGAGGGTTCACCCCTCCACTTT | - | TRBJ1-6 | TRBV19 | TRBD1
CAWSQDLNYGYTF | TGTGCCTGGAGTCAGGACCTTAACTATGGCTACACCTTC | - | TRBJ1-2 | TRBV30 | -
CASSVQGGSTEAFF | TGTGCCAGCAGCGTACAGGGAGGTAGCACTGAAGCTTTCTTT | few | TRBJ1-1 | TRBV7-2 | -
CSGTRQNTEAFF | TGCAGCGGCACTCGACAGAACACTGAAGCTTTCTTT | few | TRBJ1-1 | TRBV29-1 | -
CASSQGTASPGGYTF | TGTGCCAGCAGCCAGGGGACAGCTAGCCCGGGTGGCTACACCTTC | few | TRBJ1-2 | TRBV7-2 | TRBD1
CASSLSGLARNEQFF | TGCGCCAGCAGTTTATCTGGACTAGCGCGTAATGAGCAGTTCTTC | - | TRBJ2-1 | TRBV5-1 | TRBD2
CASSSTGRGQSF | TGTGCCAGTAGTTCTACGGGAAGGGGACAGTCCTTC | - | TRBJ1-2 | TRBV19 | TRBD1
CASSLSGGSRETQYF | TGCGCCAGCAGCTTGAGCGGCGGATCCCGAGAGACCCAGTACTTC | - | TRBJ2-5 | TRBV5-1 | -
CASSLGSRGPSYNEQFF | TGTGCCAGCAGTTTAGGGTCCCGCGGGCCCTCCTACAATGAGCAGTTCTTC | - | TRBJ2-1 | TRBV28 | -
CASTRREDNEQFF | TGTGCCAGCACCAGGCGGGAGGACAATGAGCAGTTCTTC | - | TRBJ2-1 | TRBV27 | TRBD2
CASSRGTDYGYTF | TGTGCCAGTAGTAGAGGGACAGACTATGGCTACACCTTC | - | TRBJ1-2 | TRBV19 | TRBD1
CASWSQGAIFGEKLFF | TGTGCCAGCTGGTCACAGGGGGCAATCTTTGGGGAAAAACTGTTTTTT | - | TRBJ1-4 | TRBV5-6 | TRBD1
CASSLPQWGGYTF | TGTGCCAGCAGTTTACCCCAATGGGGGGGCTACACCTTC | once | TRBJ1-2 | TRBV28 | -
CASSEGGGLGNEQFF | TGTGCCAGCAGTGAAGGTGGGGGACTTGGTAATGAGCAGTTCTTC | - | TRBJ2-1 | TRBV6-1 | -
CASRERGFSQPQHF | TGTGCCAGCAGAGAGAGAGGATTTTCCCAGCCCCAGCATTTT | - | TRBJ1-5 | TRBV6-6 | -
CASSLAMDTGELFF | TGTGCCAGCAGCTTGGCCATGGACACCGGGGAGCTGTTTTTT | - | TRBJ2-2 | TRBV5-6 | -
CASSRTFRTEAFF | TGTGCCAGCAGTCGGACATTCAGGACTGAAGCTTTCTTT | - | TRBJ1-1 | TRBV6-5 | -
CASTAQSLNTEAFF | TGTGCCAGTACCGCACAGAGCCTGAACACTGAAGCTTTCTTT | - | TRBJ1-1 | TRBV19 | -
CASSLAPGFGEQYF | TGTGCCAGCAGCTTAGCCCCAGGGTTCGGCGAGCAGTACTTC | - | TRBJ2-7 | TRBV11-2 | -
CASSPLLGYEQYF | TGTGCCAGCAGTCCCCTGTTAGGATACGAGCAGTACTTC | - | TRBJ2-7 | TRBV6-5 | -
CASSEARVGEKLFF | TGTGCCAGCAGTGAAGCTAGGGTCGGGGAAAAACTGTTTTTT | - | TRBJ1-4 | TRBV25-1 | -
CASSLDSSEEKLFF | TGTGCCAGCAGCTTGGACAGTTCGGAGGAAAAACTGTTTTTT | - | TRBJ1-4 | TRBV5-6 | -
CASSFAGSGGETQYF | TGTGCCAGCAGCTTCGCAGGGTCGGGCGGAGAGACCCAGTACTTC | - | TRBJ2-5 | TRBV7-3 | -
CASRQVVNTEAFF | TGTGCCAGCCGCCAAGTGGTGAACACTGAAGCTTTCTTT | - | TRBJ1-1 | TRBV2 | -
CASSPGQGNYGYTF | TGTGCCAGCAGCCCGGGACAGGGCAACTATGGCTACACCTTC | few | TRBJ1-2 | TRBV9 | TRBD1
CASSRLTGVNTEAFF | TGCGCCAGCAGCCGTTTGACGGGTGTGAACACTGAAGCTTTCTTT | - | TRBJ1-1 | TRBV5-1 | -
CSDTGQGRGYTF | TGCAGCGATACGGGACAGGGCAGGGGCTACACCTTC | - | TRBJ1-2 | TRBV29-1 | TRBD1
CASSQGAPVNSGANVLTF | TGCGCCAGCAGCCAAGGGGCGCCAGTAAACTCTGGGGCCAACGTCCTGACTTTC | few | TRBJ2-6 | TRBV4-1 | -
CASSLDRGSYNEQFF | TGTGCCAGCAGCTTAGATCGGGGGTCTTACAATGAGCAGTTCTTC | once | TRBJ2-1 | TRBV7-9 | -
CASSSTGGPNEKLFF | TGCGCCAGCAGCTCCACAGGGGGACCTAATGAAAAACTGTTTTTT | - | TRBJ1-4 | TRBV5-1 | TRBD1
CASSSQGIETQYF | TGTGCCAGCAGCTCCCAGGGTATAGAGACCCAGTACTTC | - | TRBJ2-5 | TRBV5-6 | -
CASSLKGTGVGEQFF | TGTGCCAGCAGCTTAAAGGGGACAGGGGTTGGTGAGCAGTTCTTC | - | TRBJ2-1 | TRBV7-3 | TRBD1
CASSLGPSSGNTIYF | TGTGCCAGCAGCCTTGGACCGTCCTCTGGAAACACCATATATTTT | - | TRBJ1-3 | TRBV28 | -